The clone carrying this T cell receptor beta chain has a single count. Its antigen is undetermined. Using immunoSEQ multiplex PCR, the repertoire was profiled, and TCRdb retains in-frame clones only, with some absent. Counted here are tens of thousands of clones, approximately 91% occurring once; the ten biggest clones make up 2.5% to 3%. The data belong to a study of lymphopenia after photon versus proton radiotherapy. Germline loops: CDR1 LGHNA, CDR2 YSLEER. The length of the CDR3 is 14 residues. The ends were cut back, 0 bases at V and 7 bases at J, with 13 bases in the middle. Study results and caveats: Photon-treated patients lost naive T cells and TCR diversity; proton-treated stayed stable. After lymphocyte nadir, photon-treated repertoires showed oligoclonal expansion, especially CD8+ Temra. In patients who died, overall survival fell as post-nadir TCR diversity dropped more.

Sequencing was performed on peripheral blood, taken from a patient treated with photon-based radiotherapy. The receptor comes from a woman between 65 and 79 years old with pancreatic cancer. The chain is built from TRBV4-3 and TRBJ2-7, with D possibly TRBD1 on 5 matching bases. CDR3 nucleotides: TGCGCCAGCAGCCAAGAGCAGGGTGGGTGGGAGCAGTACTTC. Amino acids: CASSQEQGGWEQYF.